The entry below describes one TCR beta chain. This clonotype occurred many times. Its antigen has not been determined. No base quality information exists; no much larger clone differs at one position. The sample originates from a study of T-cell reconstitution after alpha-beta-depleted transplantation in children (dated by TCRdb to 2016 to 2018). Regarding the research as a whole: T-cell immune reconstitution after TCRalphabeta/CD19-depleted allogeneic hematopoietic cell transplantation in children was quantitatively tracked in the study by means of TCR repertoire profiling. What the authors observed across the whole study: About two months after transplant, the apparently early recovery of alphabetaT-cell counts reportedly depended on just several hundred clones that had expanded rapidly and came from non-depleted graft cells. In some patients, the high TCRbeta diversity seen at day 60 was put down to recipient T cells and intrathymic progenitors that had survived conditioning. Hyperexpanded clone frequencies declined over subsequent months; after one year, T-cell counts and TCRbeta diversity were mostly attributed to newly produced T cells.

V loses 3 bases of germline sequence and J loses 0 bases, and the interval between the two ends is 18 bases. The germline V gene supplies CDR1 SGHRS and CDR2 YFSETQ. The CDR3 numbers 17 residues from cysteine through phenylalanine. The read is trimmed to its CDR3 DNA, 51 bases read in frame from base 1. Preparation of the library involved PCR. Sequencing relied on an Illumina HiSeq 2500. Molecular barcoding was employed in the preparation of TCR libraries, with unique molecular identifiers being used to normalize TCRbeta repertoire quantification. The raw public reads went through TCRdb reprocessing: fastp at Q25, MiXCR clone calling, in-frame beta chains kept. CDR3 protein duplicates are merged, each entry listing the most common genes and DNA. The sample has over 200,000 distinct CDR3 sequences on record, approximately 11% of them singletons. Clones ranked in the top ten supply over 25% of the sample.

In light of the paper, this sample's treatment or condition label describes: allogeneic hematopoietic cell transplantation with graft depleted of TCRalphabeta T cells and CD19 B cells. TCRalphabeta/CD19-depleted allogeneic hematopoietic cell grafts were given to the transplant recipients, all of whom were children. The sequence came from a child under two years old with acute myeloid leukemia, due to receive a stem cell transplant. The rearrangement joined TRBV5-1 to TRBJ1-2, and possibly TRBD1, on 5 matching bases. The sample here was PBMCs, taken before TCRalphabeta/CD19-depleted stem cell transplant. The CDR3 loop reads CASSWLAARGPNYGYTF. The sequenced DNA: TGCGCCAGCAGCTGGCTGGCGGCTAGGGGTCCTAACTATGGCTACACCTTC.